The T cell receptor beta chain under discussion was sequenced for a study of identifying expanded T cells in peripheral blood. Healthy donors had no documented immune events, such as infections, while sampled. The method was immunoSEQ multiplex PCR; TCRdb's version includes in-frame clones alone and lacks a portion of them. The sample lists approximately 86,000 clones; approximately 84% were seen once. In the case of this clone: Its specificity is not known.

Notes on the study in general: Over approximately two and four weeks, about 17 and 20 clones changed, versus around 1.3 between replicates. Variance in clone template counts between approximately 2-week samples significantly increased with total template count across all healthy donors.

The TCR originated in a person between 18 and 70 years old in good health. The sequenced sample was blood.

The CDR3 loop is CASSGEGTEAFF. Here the CDR3 DNA reads TGTGCCAGCAGTGGGGAGGGGACTGAAGCTTTCTTT. V usage is TRBV13 and J usage is TRBJ1-1; weak D call: TRBD1 (5 bases). Germline values: CDR1 PRHDT, CDR2 FYEKMQ (reference sequence). Trimming took 6 bases from V and 5 from J, leaving 10 bases between them. CDR3 length: 12 residues.